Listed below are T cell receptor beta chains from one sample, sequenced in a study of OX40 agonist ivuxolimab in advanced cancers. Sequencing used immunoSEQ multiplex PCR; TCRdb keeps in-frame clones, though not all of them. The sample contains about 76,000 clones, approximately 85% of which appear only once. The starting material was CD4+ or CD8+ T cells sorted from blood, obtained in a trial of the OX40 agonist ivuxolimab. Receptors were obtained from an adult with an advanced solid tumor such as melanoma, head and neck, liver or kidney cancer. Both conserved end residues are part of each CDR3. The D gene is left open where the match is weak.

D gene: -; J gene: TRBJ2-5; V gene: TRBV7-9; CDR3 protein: CASSGRQWETQYF
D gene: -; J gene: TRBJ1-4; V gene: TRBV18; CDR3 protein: CASSPYTGQFATNEKLFF
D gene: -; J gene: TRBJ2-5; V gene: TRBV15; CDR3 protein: CATSRGGTYSQETQYF
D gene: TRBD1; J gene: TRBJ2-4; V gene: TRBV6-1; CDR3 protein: CASSPGTGIQYF
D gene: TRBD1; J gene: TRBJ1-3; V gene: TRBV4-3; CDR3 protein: CASSQDTWGQWTSGNTIYF
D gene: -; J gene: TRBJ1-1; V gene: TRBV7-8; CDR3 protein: CASSLGSGNTEAFF
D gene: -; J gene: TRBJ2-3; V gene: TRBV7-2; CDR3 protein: CASSPRDTQYF
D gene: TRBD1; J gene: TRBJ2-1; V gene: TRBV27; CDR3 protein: CASSMTPGTAYNEQFF
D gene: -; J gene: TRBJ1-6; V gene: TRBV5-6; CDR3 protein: CASSLRGPRSYNSPLHF
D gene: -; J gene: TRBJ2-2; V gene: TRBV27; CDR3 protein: CASRFGRWTGELFF
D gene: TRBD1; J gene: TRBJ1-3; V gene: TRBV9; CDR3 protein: CASSVGTGAGNTIYF
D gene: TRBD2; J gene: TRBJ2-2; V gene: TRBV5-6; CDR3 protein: CASSPSLGLAGAGRELFF
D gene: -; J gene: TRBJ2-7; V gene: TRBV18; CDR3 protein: CASSPAGGPSYEQYF
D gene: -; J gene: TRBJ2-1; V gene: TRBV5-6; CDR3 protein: CASSERQARNEQFF
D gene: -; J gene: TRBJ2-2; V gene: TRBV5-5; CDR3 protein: CASSFEGTGYGELFF
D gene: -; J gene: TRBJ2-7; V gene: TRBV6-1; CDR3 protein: CASRSSHRGAYEQYF
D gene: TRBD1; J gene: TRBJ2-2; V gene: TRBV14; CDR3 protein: CASSRQGATGELFF
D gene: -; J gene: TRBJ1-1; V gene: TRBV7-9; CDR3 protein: CASSVGPVNTEAFF
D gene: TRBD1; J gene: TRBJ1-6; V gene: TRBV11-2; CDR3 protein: CASSFTGDKNSPLHF
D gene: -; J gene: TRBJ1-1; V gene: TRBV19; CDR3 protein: CASSIGALKAFF
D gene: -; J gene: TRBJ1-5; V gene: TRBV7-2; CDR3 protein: CASSFWEAGDNQPQHF
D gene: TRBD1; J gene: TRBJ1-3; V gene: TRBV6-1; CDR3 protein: CASSDQGAPSGNTIYF
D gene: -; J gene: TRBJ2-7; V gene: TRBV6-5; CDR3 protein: CASMAHSYEQYF
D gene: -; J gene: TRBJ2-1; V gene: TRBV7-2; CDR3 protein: CASTQSLRGEQFF
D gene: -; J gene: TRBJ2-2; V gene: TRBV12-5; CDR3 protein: CASGSLASGTGELFF
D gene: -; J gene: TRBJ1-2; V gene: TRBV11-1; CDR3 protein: CASSLSGPDNYGYTF
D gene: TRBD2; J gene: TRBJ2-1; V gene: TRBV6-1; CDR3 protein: CASSETMLAGRNEQFF
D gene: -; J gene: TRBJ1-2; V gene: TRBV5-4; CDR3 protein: CASSLDRAAYGYTF
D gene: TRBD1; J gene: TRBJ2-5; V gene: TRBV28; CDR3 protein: CASSPTGQGAETQYF
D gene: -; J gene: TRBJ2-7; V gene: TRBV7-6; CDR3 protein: CASRGEGSYEQYF
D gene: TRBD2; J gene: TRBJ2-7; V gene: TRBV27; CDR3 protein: CASSPGAGRSSYEQYF